Listed below are T cell receptor beta chains from one sample, sequenced in a study of identical twins. MiXCR was run by TCRdb on the 5' RACE reads, yielding one entry per CDR3 protein. The sample records some 900,000 distinct CDR3 sequences, 9% to 15% being singletons. The same specimen was also included in a second study, on yellow fever vaccine responses in identical twins.

Sequenced material: PBMCs. The receptor source for this set is a woman under 30 in good health. Both conserved end residues are part of each CDR3. Each record gives: clone size, J gene, V gene, D gene, CDR3 protein, CDR3 DNA. The D gene is left open where the match is weak. Clone size appears in some rows only: once, few, many, or a class for an expanded clone.

abundance: NA
j_gene: TRBJ1-3
v_gene: TRBV10-1
d_gene: NA
CDR3aa: CASSSQGPGNTIYF
CDR3nt: TGCGCCAGCAGTTCGCAGGGGCCTGGAAACACCATATATTTT

abundance: few
j_gene: TRBJ1-2
v_gene: TRBV5-1
d_gene: TRBD1
CDR3aa: CASSVDRVNYGYTF
CDR3nt: TGCGCCAGCAGCGTTGACAGGGTCAACTATGGCTACACCTTC

abundance: many
j_gene: TRBJ2-1
v_gene: TRBV5-1
d_gene: TRBD1
CDR3aa: CASRTKGQGPNNFEQFF
CDR3nt: TGCGCCAGCAGGACAAAAGGACAGGGCCCAAACAATTTTGAGCAGTTCTTC

abundance: many
j_gene: TRBJ2-4
v_gene: TRBV10-2
d_gene: NA
CDR3aa: CASSVARAAKNIQYF
CDR3nt: TGCGCCAGCAGTGTGGCCAGGGCAGCCAAAAACATTCAGTACTTC

abundance: many
j_gene: TRBJ2-3
v_gene: TRBV28
d_gene: TRBD2
CDR3aa: CASSLSGGVTDTQYF
CDR3nt: TGTGCCAGCAGTTTAAGCGGGGGGGTCACAGATACGCAGTATTTT

abundance: few
j_gene: TRBJ2-3
v_gene: TRBV7-9
d_gene: NA
CDR3aa: CASSQGRGAQYF
CDR3nt: TGTGCCAGCAGCCAGGGGAGGGGTGCGCAGTATTTT

abundance: NA
j_gene: TRBJ2-1
v_gene: TRBV4-2
d_gene: TRBD2
CDR3aa: CASSQEYAGAVGEQFF
CDR3nt: TGTGCCAGCAGCCAAGAGTACGCGGGAGCCGTGGGAGAGCAGTTCTTC

abundance: many
j_gene: TRBJ2-1
v_gene: TRBV4-1
d_gene: TRBD1
CDR3aa: CASSQLWGQTYNEQFF
CDR3nt: TGCGCCAGCAGCCAGTTGTGGGGACAGACTTACAATGAGCAGTTCTTC

abundance: NA
j_gene: TRBJ1-1
v_gene: TRBV15
d_gene: NA
CDR3aa: CATSPTGGNTEAFF
CDR3nt: TGTGCCACCAGTCCGACGGGGGGGAACACTGAAGCTTTCTTT

abundance: NA
j_gene: TRBJ2-3
v_gene: TRBV10-3
d_gene: NA
CDR3aa: CTISVLSPDTQYF
CDR3nt: TGTACCATCAGTGTTCTATCCCCAGATACGCAGTATTTT

abundance: NA
j_gene: TRBJ2-4
v_gene: TRBV24-1
d_gene: NA
CDR3aa: CATSEGDTSKNIQYF
CDR3nt: TGTGCCACCAGTGAGGGGGACACCTCCAAAAACATTCAGTACTTC

abundance: NA
j_gene: TRBJ2-3
v_gene: TRBV5-1
d_gene: NA
CDR3aa: CASSLDQGSTDTQYF
CDR3nt: TGCGCCAGCAGCTTGGACCAGGGTAGCACAGATACGCAGTATTTT

abundance: few
j_gene: TRBJ2-1
v_gene: TRBV24-1
d_gene: TRBD1
CDR3aa: CATSDLGQGNNEQFF
CDR3nt: TGTGCCACCAGTGATTTGGGACAGGGAAACAATGAGCAGTTCTTC

abundance: NA
j_gene: TRBJ2-1
v_gene: TRBV24-1
d_gene: NA
CDR3aa: CATSDSRGAGYNEQFF
CDR3nt: TGTGCCACCAGTGATTCCAGGGGAGCGGGTTACAATGAGCAGTTCTTC

abundance: few
j_gene: TRBJ1-6
v_gene: TRBV5-1
d_gene: TRBD1
CDR3aa: CASSFSTGDGSALHF
CDR3nt: TGCGCCAGCAGCTTTTCGACAGGGGACGGTTCGGCCCTCCACTTT

abundance: few
j_gene: TRBJ2-5
v_gene: TRBV29-1
d_gene: NA
CDR3aa: CSLPRSGFLQTQYF
CDR3nt: TGCAGCCTCCCCCGGAGTGGGTTTTTACAGACCCAGTACTTC

abundance: few
j_gene: TRBJ2-5
v_gene: TRBV20-1
d_gene: NA
CDR3aa: CSAFKPSETQYF
CDR3nt: TGCAGTGCCTTCAAGCCATCGGAGACCCAGTACTTC

abundance: NA
j_gene: TRBJ2-1
v_gene: TRBV7-2
d_gene: TRBD2
CDR3aa: CASSLLWTSGTYNEQFF
CDR3nt: TGTGCCAGCAGCCTCCTCTGGACTAGCGGAACCTACAATGAGCAGTTCTTC

abundance: many
j_gene: TRBJ2-1
v_gene: TRBV14
d_gene: NA
CDR3aa: CASSPFLSSYNEQFF
CDR3nt: TGTGCCAGCAGCCCATTTCTGAGCTCCTACAATGAGCAGTTCTTC

abundance: few
j_gene: TRBJ2-5
v_gene: TRBV10-1
d_gene: NA
CDR3aa: CASSDSFGPEETQYF
CDR3nt: TGCGCCAGCAGTGACTCCTTTGGGCCTGAAGAGACCCAGTACTTC

abundance: NA
j_gene: TRBJ2-2
v_gene: TRBV19
d_gene: TRBD2
CDR3aa: CASSILAGVSRTGELFF
CDR3nt: TGTGCCAGTAGTATACTAGCGGGAGTCTCCCGAACCGGGGAGCTGTTTTTT

abundance: few
j_gene: TRBJ1-5
v_gene: TRBV9
d_gene: NA
CDR3aa: CASSQARNSNQPQHF
CDR3nt: TGTGCCAGCAGCCAGGCAAGGAATAGCAATCAGCCCCAGCATTTT

abundance: few
j_gene: TRBJ2-1
v_gene: TRBV12-3/TRBV12-4
d_gene: TRBD1
CDR3aa: CASDRGPEQFF
CDR3nt: TGTGCCTCTGACAGGGGGCCTGAGCAGTTCTTC

abundance: many
j_gene: TRBJ1-1
v_gene: TRBV4-1
d_gene: NA
CDR3aa: CASSQTADDTEAFF
CDR3nt: TGCGCCAGCAGCCAGACGGCCGACGACACTGAAGCTTTCTTT

abundance: many
j_gene: TRBJ1-1
v_gene: TRBV29-1
d_gene: NA
CDR3aa: CSADKNTEAFF
CDR3nt: TGCAGCGCCGATAAGAACACTGAAGCTTTCTTT

abundance: many
j_gene: TRBJ2-3
v_gene: TRBV5-1
d_gene: NA
CDR3aa: CASSLALRVGDTQYF
CDR3nt: TGCGCCAGCAGCTTGGCCCTGAGGGTAGGCGATACGCAGTATTTT

abundance: few
j_gene: TRBJ2-2
v_gene: TRBV13
d_gene: TRBD1
CDR3aa: CASKQGLVTGELFF
CDR3nt: TGTGCCAGCAAACAGGGGCTGGTTACCGGGGAGCTGTTTTTT

abundance: many
j_gene: TRBJ1-1
v_gene: TRBV20-1
d_gene: NA
CDR3aa: CSARGGGTEAFF
CDR3nt: TGCAGTGCTAGAGGGGGAGGCACTGAAGCTTTCTTT

abundance: NA
j_gene: TRBJ2-5
v_gene: TRBV7-2
d_gene: NA
CDR3aa: CASSDPGGPGETQYF
CDR3nt: TGTGCCAGCAGCGACCCCGGGGGGCCGGGGGAGACCCAGTACTTC

abundance: few
j_gene: TRBJ2-2
v_gene: TRBV7-2
d_gene: TRBD2
CDR3aa: CASGLSGLAGGPDTGELFF
CDR3nt: TGTGCCAGCGGATTATCGGGACTAGCGGGAGGGCCGGACACCGGGGAGCTGTTTTTT

abundance: few
j_gene: TRBJ1-6
v_gene: TRBV9
d_gene: NA
CDR3aa: CASSVRGYNSPLHF
CDR3nt: TGTGCCAGCAGCGTTCGGGGTTATAATTCACCCCTCCACTTT

abundance: few
j_gene: TRBJ2-3
v_gene: TRBV3-1
d_gene: NA
CDR3aa: CASSPTLALGTDTQYF
CDR3nt: TGTGCCAGCAGCCCCACCCTAGCCCTCGGCACAGATACGCAGTATTTT

abundance: NA
j_gene: TRBJ2-1
v_gene: TRBV12-3/TRBV12-4
d_gene: NA
CDR3aa: CASSFREGVGNEQFF
CDR3nt: TGTGCCAGCAGTTTTAGAGAGGGGGTGGGTAATGAGCAGTTCTTC

abundance: many
j_gene: TRBJ2-1
v_gene: TRBV20-1
d_gene: NA
CDR3aa: CSAPRGYAYNEQFF
CDR3nt: TGCAGTGCCCCGAGAGGTTACGCCTACAATGAGCAGTTCTTC